This is a list of T cell receptor beta chains from one sample in a study of blood T cell repertoires in COVID-19. Libraries were prepared by immunoSEQ multiplex PCR; TCRdb keeps only in-frame clonotypes and omits some of them. The top ten clones hold around a quarter of a sample with 85,000 to 130,000 clones, about 80% of them seen once. Sequenced: peripheral blood. The receptor set was obtained from a man aged 55 to 70 with acute or convalescent COVID-19. The CDR3 runs from the conserved cysteine through the conserved F or W.

j_call v_call cdr3_aa
TRBJ1-4 TRBV7-8 CASSLKGQGAWATNEKLFF
TRBJ1-6 TRBV9 CASSVTAGGSNSPLHF
TRBJ2-7 TRBV5-1 CASSPDRGSWGEQYF
TRBJ2-1 TRBV7-9 CASSLQVSSYNEQFF
TRBJ2-1 TRBV24-1 CATSDLAGNSYNEQFF
TRBJ2-5 TRBV2 CASSPDRERRETQYF
TRBJ2-5 TRBV7-9 CASSWGQKETQYF
TRBJ2-1 TRBV27 CASSPTPSGMRNEQFF
TRBJ2-1 TRBV5-1 CASYIEDYSYNEQFF
TRBJ2-2 TRBV7-8 CASSPPGRSNTGELFF
TRBJ2-1 TRBV29-1 CSVVGGLAGWNEQFF
TRBJ2-5 TRBV19 CASTAPGIRETQYF
TRBJ2-2 TRBV24-1 CATSDVRGLAGIVYTGELFF
TRBJ1-1 TRBV18 CASSPQGTGGSEAFF
TRBJ2-5 TRBV19 CASTETGQETQYF
TRBJ1-3 TRBV5-1 CASSSTTGGSPPSGNTIYF
TRBJ1-2 TRBV15 CATSRGGKDNYGYTF
TRBJ2-1 TRBV7-2 CASSLASRSSYNEQFF
TRBJ1-4 TRBV7-9 CASSVGQGASEKLFF
TRBJ2-1 TRBV7-8 CASSYWTGGNEQFF
TRBJ1-4 TRBV10-2 CASSDRAGDEKLFF
TRBJ2-7 TRBV14 CASLGTISYEQYF
TRBJ2-3 TRBV27 CASSFRFLTSGTASTDTQYF
TRBJ1-5 TRBV2 CASGDRTNTQPQHF
TRBJ1-6 TRBV18 CASSTSSSYNSPLHF
TRBJ1-3 TRBV5-1 CASSLDGAGRGNTIYF
TRBJ2-2 TRBV27 CASSAPSTRSSELFF
TRBJ2-1 TRBV2 CANARDRGSHEQFF
TRBJ1-5 TRBV19 CASSIGVGKQPQHF
TRBJ2-1 TRBV5-1 CASSLKWDNGFREQFF
TRBJ1-5 TRBV6-1 CASSEVQNQPQHF
TRBJ2-3 TRBV7-8 CASSPRLAGADTQYF
TRBJ1-3 TRBV7-8 CASSRSQVSGNTIYF
TRBJ2-3 TRBV14 CASSQRPGQGADTQYF
TRBJ2-2 TRBV6-5 CASSSLAGGTGELFF
TRBJ1-6 TRBV6-5 CASSRQGSYNSPLHF
TRBJ1-1 TRBV10-1 CASSEDLFTEAFF
TRBJ2-7 TRBV5-4 CASSLQGVPYEQYF